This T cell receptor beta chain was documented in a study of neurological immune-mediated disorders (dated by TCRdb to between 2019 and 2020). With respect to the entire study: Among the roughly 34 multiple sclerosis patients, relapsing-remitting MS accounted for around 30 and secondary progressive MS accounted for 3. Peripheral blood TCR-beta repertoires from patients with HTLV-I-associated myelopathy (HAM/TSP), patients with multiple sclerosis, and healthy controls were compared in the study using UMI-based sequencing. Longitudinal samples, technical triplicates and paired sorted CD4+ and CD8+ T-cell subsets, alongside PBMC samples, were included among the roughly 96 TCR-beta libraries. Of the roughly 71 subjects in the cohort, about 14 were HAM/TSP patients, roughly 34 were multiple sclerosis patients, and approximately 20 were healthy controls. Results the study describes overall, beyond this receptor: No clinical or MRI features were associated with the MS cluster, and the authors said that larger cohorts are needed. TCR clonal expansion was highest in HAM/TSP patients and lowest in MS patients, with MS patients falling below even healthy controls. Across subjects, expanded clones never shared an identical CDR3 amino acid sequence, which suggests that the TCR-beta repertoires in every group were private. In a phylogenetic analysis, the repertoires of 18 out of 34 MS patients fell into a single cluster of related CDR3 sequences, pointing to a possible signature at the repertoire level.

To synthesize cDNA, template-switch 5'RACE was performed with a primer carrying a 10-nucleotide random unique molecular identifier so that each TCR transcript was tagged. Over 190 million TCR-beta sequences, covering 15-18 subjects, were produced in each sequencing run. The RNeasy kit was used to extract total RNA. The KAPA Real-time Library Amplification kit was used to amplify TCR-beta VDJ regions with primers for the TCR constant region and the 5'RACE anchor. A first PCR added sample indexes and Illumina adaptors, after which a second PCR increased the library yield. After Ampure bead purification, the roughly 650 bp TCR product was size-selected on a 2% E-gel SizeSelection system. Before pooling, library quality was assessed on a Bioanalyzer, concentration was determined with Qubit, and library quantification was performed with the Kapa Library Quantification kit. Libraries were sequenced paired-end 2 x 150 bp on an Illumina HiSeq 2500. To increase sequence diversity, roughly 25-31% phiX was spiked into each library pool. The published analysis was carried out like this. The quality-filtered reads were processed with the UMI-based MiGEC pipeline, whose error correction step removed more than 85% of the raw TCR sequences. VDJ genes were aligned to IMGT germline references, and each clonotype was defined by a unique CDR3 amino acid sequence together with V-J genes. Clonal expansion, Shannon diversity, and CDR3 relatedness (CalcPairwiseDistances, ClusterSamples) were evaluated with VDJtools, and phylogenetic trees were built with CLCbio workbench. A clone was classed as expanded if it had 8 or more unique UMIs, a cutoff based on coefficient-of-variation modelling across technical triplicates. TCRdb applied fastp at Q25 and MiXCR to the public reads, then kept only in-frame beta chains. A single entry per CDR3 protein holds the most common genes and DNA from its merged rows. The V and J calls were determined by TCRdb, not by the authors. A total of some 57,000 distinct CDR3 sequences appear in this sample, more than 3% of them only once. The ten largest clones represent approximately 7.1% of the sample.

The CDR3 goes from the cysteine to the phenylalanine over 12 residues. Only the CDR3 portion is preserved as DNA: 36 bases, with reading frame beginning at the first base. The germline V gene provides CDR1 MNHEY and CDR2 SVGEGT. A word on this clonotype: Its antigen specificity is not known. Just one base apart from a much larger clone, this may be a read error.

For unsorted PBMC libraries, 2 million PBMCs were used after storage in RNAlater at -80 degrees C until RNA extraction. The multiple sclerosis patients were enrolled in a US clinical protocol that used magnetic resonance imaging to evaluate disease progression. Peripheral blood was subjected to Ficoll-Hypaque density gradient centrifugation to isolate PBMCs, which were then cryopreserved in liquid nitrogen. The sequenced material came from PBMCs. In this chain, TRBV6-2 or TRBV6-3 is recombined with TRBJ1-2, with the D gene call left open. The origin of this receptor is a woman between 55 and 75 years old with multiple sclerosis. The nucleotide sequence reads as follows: TGTGACAGCAGCTTCACACCGGACGGCTACACCTTC. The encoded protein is CDSSFTPDGYTF.